Presented here are 10 T cell receptor beta chains from one specimen sequenced in a study of post-analysis software for immune sequencing data (dated by TCRdb to the mid-2010s). Results the study describes overall, beyond this receptor: Significantly higher frequencies in patients than in controls were found for about 5 TRBV segments, including TRBV5-6, TRBV5-1 and TRBV20-1.

The library was prepared using PCR. These reads were obtained on an Illumina HiSeq 2500. To reduce PCR and sequencing biases, unique molecular identifiers were built into the TCR beta cDNA libraries. The public sequencing data were trimmed at Q25 with fastp and processed into clonotypes with MiXCR by TCRdb, which kept only in-frame beta chains. Rows are unified per CDR3 protein, each entry keeping the most common DNA and genes. The sample has 650,000 to 850,000 distinct CDR3 sequences on record, approximately 44% of them singletons. Roughly 5.2% of the sample rests with the top ten. Antigens for these TCRs are unknown. Sequenced material: blood. The source of these receptors is a girl between 5 and 17 years old with multiple sclerosis.

This clonotype was recorded a few times. The chain has TRBV28 and TRBJ2-7; D is unresolved. Between the trimmed V and J ends, which lost 5 bases and 2 bases, there was a span of 16 bases. This CDR3 region has 15 residues. Germline assignment: CDR1 MDHEN and CDR2 SYDVKM. The CDR3 nucleotides are TGTGCCAGCAGTCCTATCAGCCCGGTTACCTACGAGCAGTACTTC. Encoded protein: CASSPISPVTYEQYF.

This chain uses TRBV5-1 with TRBJ2-1; possibly TRBD1 or TRBD2 for D (5 bases each). The germline gives CDR1 SGHRS, CDR2 YFSETQ. V lost 6 bases, J lost 6 bases, and 10 bases lay in between. This CDR3 comprises 12 residues. CDR3 region: CASNWGSNEQFF. Here the CDR3 DNA reads TGCGCCAGCAACTGGGGGAGCAATGAGCAGTTCTTC.

On this clonotype itself: The junction and the germline gene differ at one end; a read error may be behind it. The rearrangement links TRBV20-1 to TRBJ2-1, with D tentatively TRBD2 (7 bases). CDR3 size: 13 residues. Germline V gene data show CDR1 as DFQATT and CDR2 as SNEGSKA (reference sequence). CDR3 region: CSARGPGGNERFF. CDR3 coding DNA: TGCAGTGCTAGAGGTCCGGGGGGCAATGAGCGGTTCTTC.

A note on this clonotype: One junction end does not reproduce the germline sequence, and a read error may be involved. V usage is TRBV28 and J usage is TRBJ2-5; TRBD2 matches at 8 bases. The CDR3 has 14 amino acids. The germline V gene has CDR1 MDHEN and CDR2 SYDVKM. This chain's CDR3 is CASSTQREQETQYF. As DNA, the CDR3 is TGTGCCAGCAGTACTCAGCGGGAGCAAGAGACCCAGTACTTT.

To note about this clonotype: As the CDR3 is not closed by the conserved phenylalanine or tryptophan, this likely results from a read error. CDR3 loop: CASSLDRSMINEQFV. The CDR3 DNA follows: TGTGCCAGCAGCTTAGACAGGTCAATGATAAATGAGCAGTTCGTC. The J gene is TRBJ2-1, the V gene TRBV11-2; D is undetermined. The CDR3 covers 15 residues. In germline, CDR1 is SGHAT, CDR2 FQNNGV. The germline V and J ends were trimmed by 0 bases and 7 bases, with 13 bases remaining between them.

CDR3 DNA sequence: TGTGCCAGCAGCGTAGGAGCGGGGCTCGGTGAGCAGTACTTC. Its protein product is CASSVGAGLGEQYF. The chain combines TRBV9 with TRBJ2-7, with 7 positions matching TRBD2. V lost 0 bases and J lost 7; bases outside the gene matches: 7. Germline V lookup: CDR1 SGDLS, CDR2 YYNGEE. The CDR3 has 14 amino acids.

This chain connects TRBV12-3 or TRBV12-4 to TRBJ2-2; D remains unclear. This CDR3 region has 13 residues. Trimming stripped 1 base from V and 5 bases from J, with 5 bases between. As DNA, the CDR3 is TGTGCCAGCAGTTTAGACACGACCGGGGAGCTGTTTTTT. It translates to CASSLDTTGELFF.

The V gene is TRBV12-3 or TRBV12-4, the J gene TRBJ2-5, with 7 bases aligning to TRBD1. The V segment lost 5 bases and the J segment 2 bases; nucleotides outside the gene matches: 8. The CDR3 totals 15 residues. CDR3 bases: TGTGCCAGCAGTCTGGACAGGACGGCTCAAGAGACCCAGTACTTC. Protein product: CASSLDRTAQETQYF.

The CDR3, as DNA: TGTGCCAGCAGTTTATTACGGGGGGCCGATGGCTACACCTTC. Translated: CASSLLRGADGYTF. The chain joins TRBV27 to TRBJ1-2; possibly TRBD1 for D (6 bases). Trimming removed 1 base from V and 6 bases from J, with 12 bases in between. CDR1 is MNHEY and CDR2 is SMNVEV in the germline V gene (reference sequence). The CDR3 is 14 amino acids.

The CDR3 here is CASSPRTGVNTGELFF. CDR3 nucleotide sequence: TGTGCCAGCAGTCCCCGGACAGGCGTAAACACCGGGGAGCTGTTTTTT. V usage is TRBV27 and J usage is TRBJ2-2, with 7 bases matching TRBD1. V lost 5 bases and J lost 2; bases outside the gene matches: 8. The CDR3 sequence is 16 residues long. Germline V lookup: CDR1 MNHEY, CDR2 SMNVEV (reference sequence).